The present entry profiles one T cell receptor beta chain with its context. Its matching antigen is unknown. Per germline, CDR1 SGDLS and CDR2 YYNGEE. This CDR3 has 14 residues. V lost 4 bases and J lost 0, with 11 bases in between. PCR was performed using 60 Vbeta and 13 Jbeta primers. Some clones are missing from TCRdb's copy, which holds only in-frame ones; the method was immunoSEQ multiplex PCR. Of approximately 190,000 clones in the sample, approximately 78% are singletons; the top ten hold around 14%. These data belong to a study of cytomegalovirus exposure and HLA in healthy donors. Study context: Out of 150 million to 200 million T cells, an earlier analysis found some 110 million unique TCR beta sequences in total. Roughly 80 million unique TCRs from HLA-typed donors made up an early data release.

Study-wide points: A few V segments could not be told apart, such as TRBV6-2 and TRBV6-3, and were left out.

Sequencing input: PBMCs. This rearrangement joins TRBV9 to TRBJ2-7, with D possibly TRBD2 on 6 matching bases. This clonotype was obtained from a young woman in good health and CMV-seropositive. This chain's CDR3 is CASSTSLLSYEQYF. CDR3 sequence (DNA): TGTGCCAGCAGCACTAGCCTTCTCTCCTACGAGCAGTACTTC.